Detailed here is one T cell receptor beta chain. Antigen unknown. This record comes from a study of T cells after yellow fever vaccination. By 5'RACE template switching, TCR cDNA was produced, with a universal primer site and UMIs added in the process. Each CDR3 protein is one row after TCRdb ran MiXCR on the 5' RACE reads. The sample lists under 700,000 distinct CDR3 sequences, 17% seen once, with approximately 15% in the top ten. The CDR3 has 13 amino acids. J was trimmed by 5 bases and V by 5 bases; bases with no gene match: 3. Study-wide findings and caveats: Though weaker, the secondary response peaked faster, on day 5 versus 15. A large majority of primary-vaccination clones showed up again after the booster (approximately 95% CD4, 75% to 90% CD8).

This clonotype was sampled from a man between 18 and 29 years old who received the YFV17D yellow fever vaccine. The rearrangement joins TRBV12-3 or TRBV12-4 to TRBJ2-5, with 9 bases that match TRBD1. Material: PBMCs, obtained less than 6 days after the first yellow fever vaccination. CDR3 region: CASSTGTGETQYF. DNA for the CDR3: TGTGCCAGCAGTACCGGGACAGGGGAGACCCAGTACTTC.